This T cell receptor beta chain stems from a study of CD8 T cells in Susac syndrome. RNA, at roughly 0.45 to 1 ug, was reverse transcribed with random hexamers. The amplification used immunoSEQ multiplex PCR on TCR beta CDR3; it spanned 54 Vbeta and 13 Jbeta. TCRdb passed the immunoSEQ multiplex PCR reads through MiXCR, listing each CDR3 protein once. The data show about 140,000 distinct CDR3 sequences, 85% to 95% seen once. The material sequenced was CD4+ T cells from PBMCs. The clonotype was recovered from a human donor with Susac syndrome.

CDR3 bases: TGTGCCTGGTCTCGAGAGTCCGAGCAGTACTTC. It codes for CAWSRESEQYF. The chain employs TRBV30 and TRBJ2-7; no firm D call. Germline assignment: CDR1 GTSNPN and CDR2 SVGIG (reference sequence). Trimming stripped 5 bases from V and 6 bases from J, with 11 bases between. The CDR3 extends over 11 amino acids.